This T cell receptor beta chain is from a study of blood T cell repertoires in COVID-19 (TCRdb year 2020). Broadly, across the study: Samples from collaborators originated in the United States, Italy and Spain and spanned both the acute and convalescent phases of COVID-19. The prospective study material was composed of cDNA or gDNA derived from T cells, B-cell-depleted T cells, or PBMCs. Deeply sampled blood TCRbeta repertoires from subjects exposed to, actively infected with, or recovered from COVID-19 were included in the dataset. The repertoires were released in a freely available public database intended as a resource for research on the immune response to SARS-CoV-2. The samples were drawn from two sources: the first 160 participants of the ongoing ImmuneRACE study, and 950 to 1,500 subjects contributed by 6 global collaborators. A de-identified subject ID, COVID-19 status, age in years and sex were almost always included in the sample metadata. Where available, HLA class I and class II types were taken from metadata supplied by the sample provider and were not determined by assay-based typing.

The CDR3, from cysteine to phenylalanine, totals 17 residues. Here the CDR3 DNA is all that survives: 51 bases in frame from base 1. V is reduced by 2 bases and J by 2 bases, leaving a spacing of 16 bases between them. According to the germline V gene, CDR1 reads SGHRS and CDR2 reads YFSETQ. Participants in the prospective study were enrolled through a virtual design, were aged about 18 to 90 years, and lived in under 25 United States geographic areas. Cohort assignment in the prospective study relied on participant-reported clinical history from a screening survey and a study questionnaire. Mobile phlebotomists in the prospective study collected whole blood, serum and a nasopharyngeal or oropharyngeal swab from every participant. Participants in the prospective study had the option to provide additional blood draws and questionnaires over a roughly 2-month period. Before DNA extraction, blood samples from the prospective study were shipped at room temperature or frozen.

TCRbeta CDR3 regions were amplified from genomic DNA using the immunoSEQ Assay, a bias-controlled multiplex PCR. The paper's processing steps were these. Nucleated cell counts per sample were estimated from amplification of reference gene primers within the assay. To quantify the absolute abundance of each unique TCRbeta CDR3 rearrangement, sequence reads were collapsed and filtered. Productive Simpson clonality was computed per sample as the square root of Simpson's diversity index over productive rearrangements. TCRdb mirrors the immuneACCESS table, restricted to in-frame sequences. Some clones are absent from its copies; in checked studies, under half trace to an unresolved V gene, and the reason for the others is unknown. That table gives V, J and clone size, and the DNA gave D and trimming. The sample contains about 270,000 clones, roughly 88% of them found a single time. The ten largest make up roughly 2.1% of the sample.

There are a few counts of this clone. Its antigen specificity is not known. Per-base quality was not reported, and no clone a single base away is much larger than it. Paper-wide results and their limitations: The amount of clinical and demographic metadata varied by source and participant and was provided uncurated.

The specimen was PBMCs or T cells enriched from blood (not recorded which). The chain was built from TRBV5-1 and TRBJ1-4, and perhaps TRBD1 as D gene, on 5 matching bases. The sequence was obtained from a woman aged 35 to 49 with acute COVID-19. The CDR3 reads as follows: CASSLSGAHGTNEKLFF. The nucleotide sequence reads TGCGCCAGCAGCTTAAGTGGGGCACACGGGACTAATGAAAAACTGTTTTTT.